The rows below give T cell receptor beta chains drawn from one sample of a study of T cell changes during pregnancy in multiple sclerosis. Some clones are missing from TCRdb's copy, which holds only in-frame ones; the method was immunoSEQ multiplex PCR. The sample yields 65,000 to 85,000 clones, roughly 94% seen once. The specimen was CD4+ T cells from peripheral blood mononuclear cells, collected after pregnancy. These receptors were collected from a female donor with multiple sclerosis, enrolled in a pregnancy study. Each CDR3 is given with its conserved first and last residue. A D gene is named only where the DNA matches it firmly. For some rows the clone size is stated as once, few or many, or as a class when expanded; others skip it.

size	D	V	J	CDR3	DNA
NA	NA	TRBV18	TRBJ2-7	CASSPYGGEQYF	TGTGCCAGCTCACCATACGGCGGCGAGCAGTACTTC
NA	NA	TRBV14	TRBJ2-2	CASSQWREGGGELFF	TGTGCCAGCAGCCAATGGAGGGAAGGTGGCGGGGAGCTGTTTTTT
NA	TRBD2	TRBV27	TRBJ2-5	CASTRLAGGQGKETQYF	TGTGCCAGTACCCGACTAGCGGGAGGACAAGGGAAAGAGACCCAGTACTTC
NA	TRBD1	TRBV30	TRBJ2-7	CAALPGTGAGEQYF	TGTGCCGCACTCCCCGGGACAGGGGCTGGCGAGCAGTACTTC
NA	NA	TRBV5-6	TRBJ1-1	CASSLANTEAFF	TGTGCCAGCAGCTTGGCAAACACTGAAGCTTTCTTT
few	NA	TRBV2	TRBJ2-7	CASSEPFRHEQYF	TGTGCCAGCAGTGAACCTTTTCGTCACGAGCAGTACTTC
NA	NA	TRBV11-2	TRBJ2-7	CASSVRTVSTSEQYF	TGTGCCAGCAGCGTAAGGACTGTATCTACCTCCGAGCAGTACTTC
NA	NA	TRBV5-4	TRBJ2-3	CASSLAGGDTQYF	TGTGCCAGCAGCTTGGCTGGGGGGGATACGCAGTATTTT
NA	NA	TRBV5-1	TRBJ2-1	CASSPGTGSSYNEQFF	TGCGCCAGCAGCCCCGGGACTGGGAGCTCCTACAATGAGCAGTTCTTC
NA	NA	TRBV2	TRBJ1-2	CASSEGRGVYGYTF	TGTGCCAGCAGTGAAGGACGGGGGGTCTATGGCTACACCTTC
NA	NA	TRBV15	TRBJ1-1	CATSREIRGMTEAFF	TGTGCCACCAGCAGAGAAATAAGGGGGATGACTGAAGCTTTCTTT
NA	NA	TRBV27	TRBJ1-3	CASRSHSPGNTIYF	TGTGCCTCCAGGTCACACAGTCCTGGAAACACCATATATTTT
NA	NA	TRBV6-1	TRBJ2-5	CASSEAIGVGETQYF	TGTGCCAGCAGTGAAGCGATAGGTGTGGGCGAGACCCAGTACTTC
NA	NA	TRBV2	TRBJ1-2	CASIGSTWVNGYTF	TGTGCCAGCATAGGGAGCACATGGGTCAATGGCTACACCTTC
NA	TRBD2	TRBV27	TRBJ2-2	CASWTSGKRTGELFF	TGTGCCAGCTGGACTAGCGGGAAAAGGACCGGGGAGCTGTTTTTT
NA	TRBD2	TRBV4-1	TRBJ2-6	CASSQEGGAGANVLTF	TGCGCCAGCAGCCAAGAGGGGGGGGCTGGGGCCAACGTCCTGACTTTC
NA	TRBD1	TRBV19	TRBJ1-1	CASIQTGVGTEAFF	TGTGCCAGTATCCAAACAGGGGTGGGCACTGAAGCTTTCTTT
NA	TRBD2	TRBV7-2	TRBJ2-3	CASSLAGQAGTSATQYF	TGTGCCAGCAGCTTAGCGGGGCAAGCGGGAACCTCCGCGACGCAGTATTTT
once	TRBD2	TRBV19	TRBJ2-3	CASSEGTSGRPDTQYF	TGTGCCAGTAGTGAAGGGACTAGCGGGAGACCAGATACGCAGTATTTT
NA	TRBD1	TRBV7-2	TRBJ1-1	CASSLSPYRGDTSKAFF	TGTGCCAGCAGCTTATCACCCTACAGGGGGGATACGTCGAAAGCTTTCTTT
NA	NA	TRBV7-7	TRBJ2-6	CASSLGGSGANVLTF	TGTGCTAGCAGCTTAGGAGGGTCAGGGGCCAACGTCCTGACTTTC
NA	NA	TRBV28	TRBJ1-5	CASRGPAGGEQPQHF	TGTGCCAGCAGGGGTCCGGCGGGGGGCGAACAGCCCCAGCATTTT